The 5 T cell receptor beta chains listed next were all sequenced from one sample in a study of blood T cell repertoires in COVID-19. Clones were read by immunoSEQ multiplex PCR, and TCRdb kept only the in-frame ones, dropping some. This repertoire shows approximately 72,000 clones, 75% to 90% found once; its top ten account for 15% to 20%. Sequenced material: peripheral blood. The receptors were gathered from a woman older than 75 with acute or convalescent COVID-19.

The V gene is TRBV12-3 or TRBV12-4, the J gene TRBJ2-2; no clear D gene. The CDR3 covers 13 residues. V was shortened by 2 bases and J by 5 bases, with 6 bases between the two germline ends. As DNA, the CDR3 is TGTGCCAGCAGTTTACAAACAACCGGGGAGCTGTTTTTT. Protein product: CASSLQTTGELFF.

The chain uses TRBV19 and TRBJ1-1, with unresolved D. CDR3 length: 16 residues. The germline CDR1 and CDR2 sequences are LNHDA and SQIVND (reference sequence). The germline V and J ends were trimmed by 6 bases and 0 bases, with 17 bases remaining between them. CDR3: CASSPTTAIMNTEAFF. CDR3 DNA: TGTGCCAGTAGCCCGACCACAGCTATAATGAACACTGAAGCTTTCTTT.

The CDR3 loop is CASSRGTGSYNEQFF. The CDR3 coding sequence is TGTGCCAGCAGCCGGGGGACTGGGTCCTACAATGAGCAGTTCTTC. The V gene is TRBV13, the J gene TRBJ2-1; TRBD2 is a possible D gene (6 bases). The length of the CDR3 is 15 residues. Germline CDR1 and CDR2: PRHDT and FYEKMQ (reference sequence). Deletions cut 5 bases from V and 1 base from J, with 12 bases between.

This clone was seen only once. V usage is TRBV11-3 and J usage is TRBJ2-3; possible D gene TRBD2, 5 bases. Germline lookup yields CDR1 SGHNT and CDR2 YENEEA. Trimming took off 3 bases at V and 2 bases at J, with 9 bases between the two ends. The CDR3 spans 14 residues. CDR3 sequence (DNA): TGTGCCAGCAGCTTGGCCCGGGACACAGATACGCAGTATTTT. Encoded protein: CASSLARDTDTQYF. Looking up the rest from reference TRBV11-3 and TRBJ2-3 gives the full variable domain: EAGVVQSPRYKIIEKKQPVAFWCNPISGHNTLYWYLQNLGQGPELLIRYENEEAVDDSQLPKDRFSAERLKGVDSTLKIQPAELGDSAVYLCASSLARDTDTQYFGPGTRLTVL.

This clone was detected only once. The DNA of the CDR3 is TGTGCAAGTCGCTTAGCGAGTCGACAGCTCCAAGAGACCCAGTACTTC. It yields the protein CASRLASRQLQETQYF. J is TRBJ2-5 and V is TRBV12-2; the table's D call, TRBD1, has no DNA check behind it. TRBV12-2 is a recognized pseudogene. The CDR3 is made up of 16 amino acids.